This record looks at one TCR beta chain sequence and its context. The antigen it binds to is not known. Base qualities were left out, and no much larger clone turns up one base away. Patients with autoimmune disease history or receiving systemic immunosuppression were excluded from the trial. Peripheral blood for TCR sequencing was collected from all dose cohorts at baseline, on cycle 4 day 1, and on cycle 7 day 1. Samples came from an open-label, multicenter, first-in-human phase I dose-escalation trial of ivuxolimab. Adults with locally advanced or metastatic head and neck squamous cell, hepatocellular, melanoma or renal cell carcinoma were enrolled in the trial. Before TCR sequencing, CD4+ T cells and CD8+ T cells from peripheral blood were sorted into separate populations. For sequencing of the TCRbeta CDR3 region, genomic DNA was extracted from the sorted cells. The immunoSEQ Assay was used for sequencing of TCRbeta CDR3 regions. Drawn from immuneACCESS, this table holds only the in-frame rearrangements with V and J called that TCRdb kept. Clones are partly lost; checked studies trace under half to an unresolved V gene and leave the rest unexplained. This sample comprises roughly 70,000 clones, approximately 88% of them detected only once. The ten largest make up approximately 2.4% of the sample.

The germline V gene (reference sequence) provides CDR1 SEHNR and CDR2 FQNEAQ. The CDR3 holds 16 amino acids from the cysteine to the phenylalanine. Of the read, only the CDR3 DNA is kept; its 48 bases are in frame from base 1. V is clipped by 3 bases and J by 1 base, and the sequence between their germline boundaries is 15 bases long. The data belong to a study of OX40 agonist ivuxolimab in advanced cancers. Regarding the complete study: Ivuxolimab was a fully human IgG2 agonistic monoclonal antibody targeting the costimulatory receptor OX40 (CD134). Three dose-escalation patients achieved partial responses, one with hepatocellular carcinoma and two with cutaneous melanoma. Intravenous ivuxolimab was administered to patients every 2 weeks at six dose levels: 0.01, 0.1, 0.3, 1.5, 3 and 10 mg/kg. In the dose-escalation cohort, 70% to 90% of patients were male, and the mean age was around 65 years with a range of roughly 20 to 79. The purpose of peripheral TCRbeta sequencing was to test whether ivuxolimab changed TCR sequence diversity and led to clonal T-cell expansion. The paper reports the monotherapy dose-escalation portion (N of about 50 patients) of the phase I ivuxolimab trial. Of the roughly 50 dose-escalation patients, hepatocellular carcinoma was present in approximately 20, melanoma in some 15, renal cell carcinoma in 9 and head and neck cancer in 9. Patients were allowed to have had prior anti-PD-1, anti-PD-L1 or anti-CTLA-4 therapy, and approximately 41% of the dose-escalation patients had previously received checkpoint inhibitors. The paper as a whole reports these results and caveats: At doses of 0.1 to 3.0 mg/kg, clonal expansion of both CD4+ and CD8+ T cells in blood was seen between baseline and week 6. In the 0.1-3.0 mg/kg groups, partial responders were among the patients with the lowest normalized peripheral clonal expansion, particularly in CD8+ T cells. Low levels of normalized T-cell clonal expansion were also shown by some nonresponding patients. Which antigens the clonally expanded peripheral T cells were specific for was not determined. After ivuxolimab, CD8+ T cells had more expanded clones than CD4+ T cells on average.

Recombination joined TRBV7-9 with TRBJ1-2, with TRBD1 tentatively as D gene (5 bases match). The source of this sequence is an adult with an advanced solid tumor such as melanoma, head and neck, liver or kidney cancer. Specimen: CD4+ or CD8+ T cells sorted from blood, collected in a trial of the OX40 agonist ivuxolimab. The CDR3: CASSFGRGLINYGYTF. The DNA reads TGTGCCAGCAGCTTCGGACGGGGACTTATTAACTATGGCTACACCTTC.